These T cell receptor beta chains were read from a single sample in a study of T-cell reconstitution after alpha-beta-depleted transplantation in children. Each CDR3 protein is one row after TCRdb ran MiXCR on the PCR reads. The sample lists a few hundred thousand distinct CDR3 sequences, 24% seen once, with 4% to 5.5% in the top ten. Source: PBMCs, mostly from graft donor cells, taken 360 days after TCRalphabeta/CD19-depleted stem cell transplant. These receptor sequences come from a female patient younger than 10 who had a stem cell transplant for congenital amegakaryocytic thrombocytopenia, so the T cells may come from the graft donor. The CDR3 runs from the conserved cysteine through the conserved F or W. D genes are given only for firm matches. Part of the rows lack a size; the others show once, few, many or a class for expanded clones.

v_call: TRBV3-1; clone_size: -; j_call: TRBJ1-1; d_call: TRBD1; cdr3_nt: TGTGCCAGCAGCCAAGCCCGGACAGGCCCCACTGAAGCTTTCTTT; cdr3_aa: CASSQARTGPTEAFF
v_call: TRBV6-1; clone_size: -; j_call: TRBJ2-3; d_call: -; cdr3_nt: TGTGCCAGCAGCGGACAGCCCACAGATACGCAGTATTTT; cdr3_aa: CASSGQPTDTQYF
v_call: TRBV28; clone_size: -; j_call: TRBJ2-5; d_call: -; cdr3_nt: TGTGCCAGCAGTGACAGGAGAGAGACCCAGTACTTC; cdr3_aa: CASSDRRETQYF
v_call: TRBV3-1; clone_size: -; j_call: TRBJ2-2; d_call: TRBD2; cdr3_nt: TGTGCCAGCACTCGAGCGGGGGGGCCGATCGGGGAGCTGTTTTTT; cdr3_aa: CASTRAGGPIGELFF
v_call: TRBV7-7; clone_size: -; j_call: TRBJ2-1; d_call: -; cdr3_nt: TGTGCCAGCAGCCGTTTAGGGCAAGGCGGCGATGAGCAGTTCTTC; cdr3_aa: CASSRLGQGGDEQFF
v_call: TRBV5-1; clone_size: few; j_call: TRBJ2-1; d_call: TRBD1; cdr3_nt: TGCGCCAGCAGCCGAGGACAGGGGCCCCACAATGAGCAGTTCTTC; cdr3_aa: CASSRGQGPHNEQFF
v_call: TRBV7-6; clone_size: -; j_call: TRBJ2-7; d_call: -; cdr3_nt: TGTGCCAGCAGCTTAGCGCCTCGACAGGTTTGGGACGAGCAGTACTTC; cdr3_aa: CASSLAPRQVWDEQYF
v_call: TRBV27; clone_size: few; j_call: TRBJ1-3; d_call: -; cdr3_nt: TGTGCCAGCAGTGAAGGACAGCCCTCTGGAAACACCATATATTTT; cdr3_aa: CASSEGQPSGNTIYF
v_call: TRBV29-1; clone_size: many; j_call: TRBJ1-2; d_call: -; cdr3_nt: TGCAGCGTGAACCAGGGCCTGGGCTACACCTTC; cdr3_aa: CSVNQGLGYTF
v_call: TRBV11-2; clone_size: -; j_call: TRBJ2-5; d_call: TRBD1; cdr3_nt: TGTGCCAGCAGCCCCGACAGGGCAGAGACCCAGTACTTC; cdr3_aa: CASSPDRAETQYF
v_call: TRBV3-1; clone_size: few; j_call: TRBJ2-5; d_call: -; cdr3_nt: TGTGCCAGCGGCAGGTTACAAGAGACCCAGTACTTC; cdr3_aa: CASGRLQETQYF
v_call: TRBV4-1; clone_size: few; j_call: TRBJ1-6; d_call: -; cdr3_nt: TGCGCCAGCAGCCAAGGGCCGTCCTATAATTCACCCCTCCACTTT; cdr3_aa: CASSQGPSYNSPLHF
v_call: TRBV4-1; clone_size: many; j_call: TRBJ1-5; d_call: -; cdr3_nt: TGCGCCAGCAGCCCTCGGGACAGCAATCAGCCCCAGCATTTT; cdr3_aa: CASSPRDSNQPQHF
v_call: TRBV19; clone_size: -; j_call: TRBJ1-1; d_call: -; cdr3_nt: TGTGCCTCCAAGGGGGTGAACACTGAAGCTTTCTTT; cdr3_aa: CASKGVNTEAFF
v_call: TRBV5-1; clone_size: -; j_call: TRBJ2-1; d_call: TRBD2; cdr3_nt: TGCGCCAGCAGCTGGGGACTAGCGGGGGGGCTCAGAAATGAGCAGTTCTTC; cdr3_aa: CASSWGLAGGLRNEQFF
v_call: TRBV28; clone_size: -; j_call: TRBJ2-7; d_call: TRBD2; cdr3_nt: TGTGCCAGCAGAGGGACTAGGTTCTACGAGCAGTACTTC; cdr3_aa: CASRGTRFYEQYF
v_call: TRBV27; clone_size: many; j_call: TRBJ2-2; d_call: -; cdr3_nt: TGTGCCAGCAGTCTTACCCAATTCGGGGAGCTGTTTTTT; cdr3_aa: CASSLTQFGELFF
v_call: TRBV28; clone_size: few; j_call: TRBJ1-1; d_call: TRBD1; cdr3_nt: TGTGCCAGCAGTCCACAGAAAAGACAGGGCGGACCTGAAGCTTTCTTT; cdr3_aa: CASSPQKRQGGPEAFF
v_call: TRBV2; clone_size: -; j_call: TRBJ2-6; d_call: -; cdr3_nt: TGTGCCAGCAGTGGCTTTGTAGTCAAATCAGGGGCCAACGTCCTGACTTTC; cdr3_aa: CASSGFVVKSGANVLTF
v_call: TRBV5-1; clone_size: many; j_call: TRBJ2-5; d_call: -; cdr3_nt: TGCGCCAGCAGCTCAAATCCCGGCATACAGGAGACCCAGTACTTC; cdr3_aa: CASSSNPGIQETQYF
v_call: TRBV5-1; clone_size: many; j_call: TRBJ2-3; d_call: -; cdr3_nt: TGCGCCAGCAGCTTGGTCGACAGCACAGATACGCAGTATTTT; cdr3_aa: CASSLVDSTDTQYF
v_call: TRBV7-2; clone_size: -; j_call: TRBJ1-1; d_call: -; cdr3_nt: TGTGCCAGCAGCTTACAGGGGTCGACTGAAGCTTTCTTT; cdr3_aa: CASSLQGSTEAFF
v_call: TRBV2; clone_size: -; j_call: TRBJ2-7; d_call: -; cdr3_nt: TGTGCCACTTTGGTGGAATTCGAGCAGTACTTC; cdr3_aa: CATLVEFEQYF
v_call: TRBV28; clone_size: -; j_call: TRBJ1-1; d_call: -; cdr3_nt: TGTGCCAGCAGTTTCTATGGGGATGTGAACACTGAAGCTTTCTTT; cdr3_aa: CASSFYGDVNTEAFF
v_call: TRBV7-2; clone_size: -; j_call: TRBJ1-1; d_call: -; cdr3_nt: TGTGCCAGCAGCCCCGATCCCGGAGCGAACACTGAAGCTTTCTTT; cdr3_aa: CASSPDPGANTEAFF
v_call: TRBV28; clone_size: many; j_call: TRBJ2-1; d_call: -; cdr3_nt: TGTGCCAGCAGTTTATGGGGGAATGAGCAGTTCTTC; cdr3_aa: CASSLWGNEQFF
v_call: TRBV20-1; clone_size: few; j_call: TRBJ1-6; d_call: -; cdr3_nt: TGCAGTGCTCCGCGGGACCCCCGGACACCCCTCCACTTT; cdr3_aa: CSAPRDPRTPLHF
v_call: TRBV24-1; clone_size: many; j_call: TRBJ2-3; d_call: -; cdr3_nt: TGTGCCACCGCCCCGGCGGGACTCACAGATACGCAGTATTTT; cdr3_aa: CATAPAGLTDTQYF
v_call: TRBV7-9; clone_size: many; j_call: TRBJ1-1; d_call: TRBD1; cdr3_nt: TGTGCCAGCAGCTGGACAGGGGTAATAGCTTTCTTT; cdr3_aa: CASSWTGVIAFF